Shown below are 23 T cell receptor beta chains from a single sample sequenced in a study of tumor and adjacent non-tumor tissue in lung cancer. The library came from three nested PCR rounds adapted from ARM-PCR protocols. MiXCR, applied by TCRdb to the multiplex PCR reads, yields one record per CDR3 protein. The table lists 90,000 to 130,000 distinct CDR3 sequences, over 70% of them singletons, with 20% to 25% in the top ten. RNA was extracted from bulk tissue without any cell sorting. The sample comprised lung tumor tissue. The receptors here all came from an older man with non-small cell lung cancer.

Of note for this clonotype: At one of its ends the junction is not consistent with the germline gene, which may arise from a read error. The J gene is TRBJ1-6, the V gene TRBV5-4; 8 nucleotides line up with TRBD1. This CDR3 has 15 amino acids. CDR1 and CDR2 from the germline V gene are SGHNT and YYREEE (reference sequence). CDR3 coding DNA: TGTGACAGCAGCATGACAGGGGATAGTAATTCACACCTACACTTT. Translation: CDSSMTGDSNSHLHF.

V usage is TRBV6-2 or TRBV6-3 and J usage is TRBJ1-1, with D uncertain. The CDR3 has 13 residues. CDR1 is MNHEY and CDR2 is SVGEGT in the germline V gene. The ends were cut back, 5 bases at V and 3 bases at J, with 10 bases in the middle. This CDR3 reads CASSVTVDTEAFF. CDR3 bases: TGTGCCAGCAGTGTGACGGTGGACACTGAAGCTTTCTTT.

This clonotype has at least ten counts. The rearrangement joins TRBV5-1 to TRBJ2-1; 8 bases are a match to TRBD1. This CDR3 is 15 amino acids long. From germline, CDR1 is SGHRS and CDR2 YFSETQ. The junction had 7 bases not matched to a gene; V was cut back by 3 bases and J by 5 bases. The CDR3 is CASSSSGGSNNEQFF. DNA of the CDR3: TGCGCCAGCAGCTCGTCAGGGGGCTCGAACAATGAGCAGTTCTTC. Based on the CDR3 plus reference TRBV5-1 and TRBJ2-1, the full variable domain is KAGVTQTPRYLIKTRGQQVTLSCSPISGHRSVSWYQQTPGQGLQFLFEYFSETQRNKGNFPGRFSGRQFSNSRSEMNVSTLELGDSALYLCASSSSGGSNNEQFFGPGTRLTVL.

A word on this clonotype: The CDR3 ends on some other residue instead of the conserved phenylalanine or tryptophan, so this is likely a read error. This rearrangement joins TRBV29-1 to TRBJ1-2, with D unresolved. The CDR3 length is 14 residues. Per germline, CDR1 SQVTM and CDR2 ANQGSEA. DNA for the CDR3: TGCATCGTTCAAACCCCGACAAGCAACTATGGTTACACCATC. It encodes CIVQTPTSNYGYTI.

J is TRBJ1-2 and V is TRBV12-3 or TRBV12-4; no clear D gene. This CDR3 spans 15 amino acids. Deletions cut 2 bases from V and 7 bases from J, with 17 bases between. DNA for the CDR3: TGTGCCAGCAGTTTATTGACAAGGTTAGGCTTTGGCTACACCTTC. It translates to CASSLLTRLGFGYTF.

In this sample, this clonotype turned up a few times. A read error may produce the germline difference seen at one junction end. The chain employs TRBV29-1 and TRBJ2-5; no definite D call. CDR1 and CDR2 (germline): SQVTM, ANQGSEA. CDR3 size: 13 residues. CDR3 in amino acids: CSVANTFQETQYF. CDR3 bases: TGCAGCGTGGCCAATACGTTCCAAGAGACCCAATACTTC.

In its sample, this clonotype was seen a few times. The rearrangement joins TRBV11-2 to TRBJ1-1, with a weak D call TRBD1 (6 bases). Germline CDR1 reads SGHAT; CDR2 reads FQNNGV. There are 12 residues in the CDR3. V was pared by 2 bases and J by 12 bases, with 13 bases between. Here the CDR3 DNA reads TGTGCCAGCAGCTTAAACAGGGAAGAAACTTTCTTT. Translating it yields CASSLNREETFF. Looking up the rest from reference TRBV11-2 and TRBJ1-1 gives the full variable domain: EAGVAQSPRYKIIEKRQSVAFWCNPISGHATLYWYQQILGQGPKLLIQFQNNGVVDDSQLPKDRFSAERLKGVDSTLKIQPAKLEDSAVYLCASSLNREETFFGQGTRLTVV.

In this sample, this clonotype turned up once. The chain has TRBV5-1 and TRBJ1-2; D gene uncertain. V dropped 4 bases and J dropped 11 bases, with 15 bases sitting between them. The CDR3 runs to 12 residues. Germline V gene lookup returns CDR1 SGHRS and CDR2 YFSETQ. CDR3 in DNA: TGCGCCAGCAGCCCTGACAACTATAGGTACACCTTC. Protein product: CASSPDNYRYTF. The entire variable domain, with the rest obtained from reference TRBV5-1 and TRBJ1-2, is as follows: KAGVTQTPRYLIKTRGQQVTLSCSPISGHRSVSWYQQTPGQGLQFLFEYFSETQRNKGNFPGRFSGRQFSNSRSEMNVSTLELGDSALYLCASSPDNYRYTFGSGTRLTVV.

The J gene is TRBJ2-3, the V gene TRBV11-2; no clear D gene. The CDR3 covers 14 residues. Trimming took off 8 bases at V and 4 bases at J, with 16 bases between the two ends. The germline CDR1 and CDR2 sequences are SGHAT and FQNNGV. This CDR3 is CASGSQVFSDTQYF. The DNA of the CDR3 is TGTGCCAGCGGCTCACAAGTGTTCTCAGATACGCAGTATTTT.

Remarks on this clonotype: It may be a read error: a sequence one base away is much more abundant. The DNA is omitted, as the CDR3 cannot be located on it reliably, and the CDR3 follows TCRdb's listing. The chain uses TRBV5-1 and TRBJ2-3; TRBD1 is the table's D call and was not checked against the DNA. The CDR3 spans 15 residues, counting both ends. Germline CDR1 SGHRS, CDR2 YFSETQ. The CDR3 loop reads CASHAVGGGTDTHYF.

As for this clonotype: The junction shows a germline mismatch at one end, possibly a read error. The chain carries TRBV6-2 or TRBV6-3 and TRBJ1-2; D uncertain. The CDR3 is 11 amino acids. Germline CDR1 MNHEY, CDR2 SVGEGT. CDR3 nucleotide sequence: TGTGCCAGCAGTATCTCATATGGTTACACCTTC. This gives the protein CASSISYGYTF.

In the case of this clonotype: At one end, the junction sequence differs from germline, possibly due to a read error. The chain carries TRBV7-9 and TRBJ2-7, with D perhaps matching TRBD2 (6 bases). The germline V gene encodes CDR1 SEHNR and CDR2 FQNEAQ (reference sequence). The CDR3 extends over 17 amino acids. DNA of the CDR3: TGTGCCAGCAGCCCCCCTTTGCGCGGGACCGATCCTAGCGAGCAGTATTTC. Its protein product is CASSPPLRGTDPSEQYF. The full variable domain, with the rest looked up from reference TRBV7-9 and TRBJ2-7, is DTGVSQNPRHKITKRGQNVTFRCDPISEHNRLYWYRQTLGQGPEFLTYFQNEAQLEKSRLLSDRFSAERPKGSFSTLEIQRTEQGDSAMYLCASSPPLRGTDPSEQYFGPGTRLTVT.

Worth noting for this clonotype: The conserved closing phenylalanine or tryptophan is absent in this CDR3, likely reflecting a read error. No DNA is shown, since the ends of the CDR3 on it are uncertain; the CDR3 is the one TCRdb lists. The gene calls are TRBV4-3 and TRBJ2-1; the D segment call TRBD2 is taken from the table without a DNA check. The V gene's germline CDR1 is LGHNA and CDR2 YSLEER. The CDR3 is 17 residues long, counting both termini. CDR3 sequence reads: CASSQDPAGAEYSEQLL.

The CDR3 sequence is CASSMVGRAKSGNTIYF. The CDR3 DNA sequence: TGTGCCAGCAGTATGGTTGGGAGGGCCAAGTCTGGAAACACCATATATTTT. V is TRBV6-6 and J is TRBJ1-3; D remains ambiguous. Germline CDR1 and CDR2: MNHNY and SVGAGI (reference sequence). V was clipped by 5 bases and J by 1 base, with 18 bases between them. The CDR3 contains 17 residues.

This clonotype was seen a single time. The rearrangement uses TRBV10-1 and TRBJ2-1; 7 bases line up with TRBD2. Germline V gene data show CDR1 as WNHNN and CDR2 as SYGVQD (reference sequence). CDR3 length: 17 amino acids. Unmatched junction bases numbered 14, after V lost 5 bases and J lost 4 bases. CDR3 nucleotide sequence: TGCGCCAGCAGTAACCGGAGCGGGATGGCATGGTACAATGAGCAGTTCTTC. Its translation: CASSNRSGMAWYNEQFF.

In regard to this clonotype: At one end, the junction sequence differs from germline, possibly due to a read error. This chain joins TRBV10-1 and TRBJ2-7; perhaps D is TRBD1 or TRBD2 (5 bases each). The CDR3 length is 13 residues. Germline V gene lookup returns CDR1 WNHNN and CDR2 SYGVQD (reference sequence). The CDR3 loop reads CVSSELGVYEQYF. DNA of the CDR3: TGCGTCAGCAGTGAGTTGGGGGTCTACGAACAGTACTTC.

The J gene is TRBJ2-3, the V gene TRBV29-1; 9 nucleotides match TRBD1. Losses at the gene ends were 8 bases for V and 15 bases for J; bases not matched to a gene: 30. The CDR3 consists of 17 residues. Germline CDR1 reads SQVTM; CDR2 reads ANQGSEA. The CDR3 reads CSLLSYVTGGDTDMQYF. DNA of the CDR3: TGCAGCTTACTCTCATATGTGACAGGGGGAGACACAGATATGCAATATTTT.

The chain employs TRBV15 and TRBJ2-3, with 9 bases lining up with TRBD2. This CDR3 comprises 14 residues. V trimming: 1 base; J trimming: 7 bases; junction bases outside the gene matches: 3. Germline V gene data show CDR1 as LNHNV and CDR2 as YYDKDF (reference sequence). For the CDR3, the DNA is TGTGCCACCAGCAGAGGACTAGCGGAGAATACGCAGTATTTT. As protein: CATSRGLAENTQYF. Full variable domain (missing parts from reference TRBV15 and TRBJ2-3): DAMVIQNPRYQVTQFGKPVTLSCSQTLNHNVMYWYQQKSSQAPKLLFHYYDKDFNNEADTPDNFQSRRPNTSFCFLDIRSPGLGDTAMYLCATSRGLAENTQYFGPGTRLTVL.

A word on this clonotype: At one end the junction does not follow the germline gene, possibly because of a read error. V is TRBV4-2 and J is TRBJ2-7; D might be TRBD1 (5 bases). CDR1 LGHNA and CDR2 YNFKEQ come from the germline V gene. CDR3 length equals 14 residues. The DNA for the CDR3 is TGTGCCAACAGCCAAGGACATGGTCTCTACGAGGAGTACTTC. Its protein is CANSQGHGLYEEYF.

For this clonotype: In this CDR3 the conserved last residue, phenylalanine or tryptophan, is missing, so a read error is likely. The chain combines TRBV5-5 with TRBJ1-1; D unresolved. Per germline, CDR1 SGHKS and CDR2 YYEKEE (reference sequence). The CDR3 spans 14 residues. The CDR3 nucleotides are TGTGTCAGCAGCGTGGACTCCCAGCGCACTGAAGCTTTCATT. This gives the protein CVSSVDSQRTEAFI.

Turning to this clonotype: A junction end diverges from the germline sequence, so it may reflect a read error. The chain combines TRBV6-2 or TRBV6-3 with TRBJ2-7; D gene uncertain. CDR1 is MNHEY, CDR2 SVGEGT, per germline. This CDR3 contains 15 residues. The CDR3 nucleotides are TGTGCTAGCAGTTACATGGGATGGTATCCCTACGAGCAGTACTTC. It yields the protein CASSYMGWYPYEQYF.

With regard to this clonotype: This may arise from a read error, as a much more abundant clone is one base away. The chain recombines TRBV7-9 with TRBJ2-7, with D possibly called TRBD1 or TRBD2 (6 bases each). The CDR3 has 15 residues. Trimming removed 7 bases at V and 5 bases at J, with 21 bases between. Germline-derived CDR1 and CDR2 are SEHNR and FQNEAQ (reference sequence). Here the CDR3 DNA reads TGTGCCAGCAACACGATGGCCGGGGGCGCGAACGAGCAGTACTTC. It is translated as CASNTMAGGANEQYF.

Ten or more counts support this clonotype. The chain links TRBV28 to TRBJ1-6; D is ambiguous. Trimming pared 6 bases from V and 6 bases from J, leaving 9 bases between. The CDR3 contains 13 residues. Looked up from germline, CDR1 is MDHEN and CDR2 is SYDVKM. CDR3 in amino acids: CASRRVFNSPLHF. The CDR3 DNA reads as TGTGCCAGCAGAAGGGTCTTTAATTCACCCCTCCACTTT.